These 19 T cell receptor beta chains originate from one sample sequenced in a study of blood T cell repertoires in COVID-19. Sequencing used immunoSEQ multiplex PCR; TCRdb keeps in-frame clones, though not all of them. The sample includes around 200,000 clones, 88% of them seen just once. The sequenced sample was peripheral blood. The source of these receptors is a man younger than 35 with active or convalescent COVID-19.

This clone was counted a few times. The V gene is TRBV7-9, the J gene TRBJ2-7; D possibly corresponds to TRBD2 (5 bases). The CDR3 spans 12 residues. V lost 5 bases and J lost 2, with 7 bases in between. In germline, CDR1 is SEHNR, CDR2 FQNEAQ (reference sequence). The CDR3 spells CASSPGTYEQYF. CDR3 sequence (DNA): TGTGCCAGCAGCCCCGGGACCTACGAGCAGTACTTC.

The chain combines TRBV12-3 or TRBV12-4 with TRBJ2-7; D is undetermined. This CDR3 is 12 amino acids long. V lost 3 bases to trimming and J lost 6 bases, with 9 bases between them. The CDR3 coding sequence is TGTGCCAGCAGTTTTCCACTCGGCGAGCAGTACTTC. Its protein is CASSFPLGEQYF.

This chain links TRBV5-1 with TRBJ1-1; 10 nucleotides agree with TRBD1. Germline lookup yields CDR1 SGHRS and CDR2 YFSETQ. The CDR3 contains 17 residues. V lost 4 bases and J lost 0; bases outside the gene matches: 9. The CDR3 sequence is CASSGGQGYPVNTEAFF. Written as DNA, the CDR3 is TGCGCCAGCAGCGGGGGACAGGGGTACCCCGTGAACACTGAAGCTTTCTTT.

As DNA, the CDR3 is TGTGCCAGTAGTATATATTCGGGAGGGACTTACGAGCAGTACTTC. Amino acid sequence: CASSIYSGGTYEQYF. The V gene is TRBV19, the J gene TRBJ2-7; 8 nucleotides match TRBD2. CDR3 length: 15 amino acids. Germline CDR1 and CDR2: LNHDA and SQIVND (reference sequence). The J segment lost 4 bases and the V segment lost 2 bases, leaving 7 bases of the junction unmatched. The entire variable domain, with the rest obtained from reference TRBV19 and TRBJ2-7, is as follows: DGGITQSPKYLFRKEGQNVTLSCEQNLNHDAMYWYRQDPGQGLRLIYYSQIVNDFQKGDIAEGYSVSREKKESFPLTVTSAQKNPTAFYLCASSIYSGGTYEQYFGPGTRLTVT.

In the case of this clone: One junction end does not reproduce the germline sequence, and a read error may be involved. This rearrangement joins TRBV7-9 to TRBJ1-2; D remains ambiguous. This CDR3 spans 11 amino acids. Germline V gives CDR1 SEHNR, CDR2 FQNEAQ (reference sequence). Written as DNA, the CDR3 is TGTGCCAGCAGCTCTGACACACCCGCCCTTTTC. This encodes CASSSDTPALF.

CDR3 in amino acids: CASSEWVEDRMGYTF. The CDR3, as DNA: TGTGCCAGCAGTGAATGGGTAGAGGACAGGATGGGCTACACCTTC. The chain links TRBV6-1 to TRBJ1-2, with 7 bases aligning to TRBD1. V lost 2 bases, J lost 8 bases, and 11 bases stayed unmatched. In germline, CDR1 is MNHNS, CDR2 SASEGT. The CDR3 length is 15 residues.

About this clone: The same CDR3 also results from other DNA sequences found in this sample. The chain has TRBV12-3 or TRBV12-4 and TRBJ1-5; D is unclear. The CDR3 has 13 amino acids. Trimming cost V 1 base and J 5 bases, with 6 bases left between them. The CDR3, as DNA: TGTGCCAGCAGTTTAGGAGGTGATCAGCCCCAGCATTTT. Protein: CASSLGGDQPQHF.

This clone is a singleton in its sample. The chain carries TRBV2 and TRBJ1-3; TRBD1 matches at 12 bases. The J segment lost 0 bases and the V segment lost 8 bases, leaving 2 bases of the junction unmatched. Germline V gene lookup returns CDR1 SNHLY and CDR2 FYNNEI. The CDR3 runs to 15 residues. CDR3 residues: CASGTGGLSGNTIYF. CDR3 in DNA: TGTGCCAGCGGGACAGGGGGCCTCTCTGGAAACACCATATATTTT.

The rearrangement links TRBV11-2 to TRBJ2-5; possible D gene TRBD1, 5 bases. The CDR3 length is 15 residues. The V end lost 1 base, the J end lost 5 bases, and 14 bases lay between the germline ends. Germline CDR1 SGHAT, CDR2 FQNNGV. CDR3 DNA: TGTGCCAGCAGCTTAGTCAGGGCAGCGTCGGAGACCCAGTACTTC. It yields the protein CASSLVRAASETQYF.

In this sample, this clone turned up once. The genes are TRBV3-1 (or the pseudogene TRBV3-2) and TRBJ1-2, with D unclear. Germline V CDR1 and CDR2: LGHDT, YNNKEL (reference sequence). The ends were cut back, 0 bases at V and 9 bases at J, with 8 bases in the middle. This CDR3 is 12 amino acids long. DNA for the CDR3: TGTGCCAGCAGCCAAGATTGGGCCAGCTACACCTTC. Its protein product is CASSQDWASYTF.

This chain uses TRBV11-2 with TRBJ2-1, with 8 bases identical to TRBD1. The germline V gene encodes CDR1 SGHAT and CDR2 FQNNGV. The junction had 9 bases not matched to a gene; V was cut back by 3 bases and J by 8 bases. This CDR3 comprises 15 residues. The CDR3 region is CASSFLQGARDEQFF. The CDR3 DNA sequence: TGTGCCAGCAGCTTCCTCCAGGGGGCGCGGGATGAGCAGTTCTTC.

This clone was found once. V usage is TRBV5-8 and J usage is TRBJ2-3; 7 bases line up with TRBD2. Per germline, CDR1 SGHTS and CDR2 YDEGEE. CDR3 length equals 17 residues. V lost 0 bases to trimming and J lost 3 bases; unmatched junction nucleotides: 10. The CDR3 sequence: CASSLGSGTFSTDTQYF. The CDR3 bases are TGTGCCAGCAGCTTGGGGAGCGGGACGTTTAGTACAGATACGCAGTATTTT. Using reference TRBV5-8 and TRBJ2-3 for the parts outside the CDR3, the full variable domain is EAGVTQSPTHLIKTRGQQATLRCSPISGHTSVYWYQQALGLGLQFLLWYDEGEERNRGNFPPRFSGRQFPNYSSELNVNALELEDSALYLCASSLGSGTFSTDTQYFGPGTRLTVL.

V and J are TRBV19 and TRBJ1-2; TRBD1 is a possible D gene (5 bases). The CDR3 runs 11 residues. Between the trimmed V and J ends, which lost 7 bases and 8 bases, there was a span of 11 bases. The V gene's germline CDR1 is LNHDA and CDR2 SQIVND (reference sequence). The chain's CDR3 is CASKEGRGYTF. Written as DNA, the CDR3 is TGTGCCAGTAAGGAGGGGAGAGGCTACACCTTC.

CDR3 protein: CATSRAATNEKLFF. CDR3 nucleotide sequence: TGTGCCACCAGCAGAGCTGCAACTAATGAAAAACTGTTTTTT. V and J are TRBV15 and TRBJ1-4; D remains unclear. CDR3 length: 14 residues. Trimming left V 1 base short and J 0 bases short, with 3 bases between. Germline V lookup: CDR1 LNHNV, CDR2 YYDKDF (reference sequence). The full variable domain, rest sourced from reference TRBV15 and TRBJ1-4, is DAMVIQNPRYQVTQFGKPVTLSCSQTLNHNVMYWYQQKSSQAPKLLFHYYDKDFNNEADTPDNFQSRRPNTSFCFLDIRSPGLGDTAMYLCATSRAATNEKLFFGSGTQLSVL.

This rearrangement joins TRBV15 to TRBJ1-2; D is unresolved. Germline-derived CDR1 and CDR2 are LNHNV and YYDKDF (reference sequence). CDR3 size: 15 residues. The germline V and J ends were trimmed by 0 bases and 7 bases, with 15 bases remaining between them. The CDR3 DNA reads TGTGCCACCAGCAGAGACTTTACTGTTGAGTTTGGCTACACCTTC. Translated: CATSRDFTVEFGYTF.

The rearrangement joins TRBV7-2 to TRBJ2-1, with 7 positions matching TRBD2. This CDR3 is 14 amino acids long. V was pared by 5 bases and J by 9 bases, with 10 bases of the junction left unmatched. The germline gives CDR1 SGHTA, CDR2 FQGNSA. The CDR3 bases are TGTGCCAGCAGCCCTGTGGCGGGAGCCGGTGAGCAGTTCTTC. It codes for CASSPVAGAGEQFF.

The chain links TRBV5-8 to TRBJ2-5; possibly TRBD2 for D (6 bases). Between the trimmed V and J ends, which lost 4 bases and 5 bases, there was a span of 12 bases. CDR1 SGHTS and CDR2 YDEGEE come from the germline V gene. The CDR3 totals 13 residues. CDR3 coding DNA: TGTGCCAGCAGCCCGTGGGACTTCGAGACCCAGTACTTC. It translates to CASSPWDFETQYF.

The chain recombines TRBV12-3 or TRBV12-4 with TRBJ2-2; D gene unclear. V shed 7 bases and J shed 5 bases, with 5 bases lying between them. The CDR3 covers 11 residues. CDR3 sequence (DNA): TGTGCCAGCACCGTAACCGGGGAGCTGTTTTTT. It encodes CASTVTGELFF.

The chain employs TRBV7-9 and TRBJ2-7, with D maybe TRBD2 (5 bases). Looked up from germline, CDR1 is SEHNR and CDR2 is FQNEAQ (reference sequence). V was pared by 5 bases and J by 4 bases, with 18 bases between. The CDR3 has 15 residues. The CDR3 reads CASSPPISDGYEQYF. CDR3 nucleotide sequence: TGTGCCAGCAGCCCTCCTATTAGCGATGGTTACGAGCAGTACTTC.